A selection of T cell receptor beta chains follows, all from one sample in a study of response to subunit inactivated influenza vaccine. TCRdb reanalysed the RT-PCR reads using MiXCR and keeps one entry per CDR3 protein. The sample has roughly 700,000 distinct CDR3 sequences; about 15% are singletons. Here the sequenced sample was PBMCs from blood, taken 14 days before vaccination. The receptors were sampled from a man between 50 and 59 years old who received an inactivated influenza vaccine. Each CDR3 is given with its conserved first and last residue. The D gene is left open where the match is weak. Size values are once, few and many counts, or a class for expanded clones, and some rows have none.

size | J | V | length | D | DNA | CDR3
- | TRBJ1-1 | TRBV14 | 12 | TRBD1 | TGTGCCAGCAGCCACGGGACAGTAGAAGCTTTCTTT | CASSHGTVEAFF
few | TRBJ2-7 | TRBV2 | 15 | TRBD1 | TGTGCCAGCAGCCTAGACAGGGGGCGGCTCTACGAGCAGTACTTC | CASSLDRGRLYEQYF
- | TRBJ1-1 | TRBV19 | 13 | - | TGTGCCAGTAGTACCTCGACAGGCACTGAAGCTTTCTTT | CASSTSTGTEAFF
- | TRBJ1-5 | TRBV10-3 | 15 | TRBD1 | TGTGCCATCCGAGAGACAGGGGCAAGCAATCAGCCCCAGCATTTT | CAIRETGASNQPQHF
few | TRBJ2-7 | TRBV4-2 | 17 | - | TGTGCCAGCAGCCAAGACTGGAGGGGACATCGCTCCTACGAGCAGTACTTC | CASSQDWRGHRSYEQYF
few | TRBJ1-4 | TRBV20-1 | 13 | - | TGCAGTGCTGGAGACAGGTTGAATGAAAAACTGTTTTTT | CSAGDRLNEKLFF
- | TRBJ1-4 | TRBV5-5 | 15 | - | TGTGCCAGCACCCGATCCAGCGGCGATAATGAAAAACTGTTTTTT | CASTRSSGDNEKLFF
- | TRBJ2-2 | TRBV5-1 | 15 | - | TGCGCCAGCAGCTCCCGGGACATTAAGGCCGGGGAGCTGTTTTTT | CASSSRDIKAGELFF
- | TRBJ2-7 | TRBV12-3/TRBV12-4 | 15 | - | TGTGCCAGCAGTTTAGGTGGGACACTATCCTACGAGCAGTACTTC | CASSLGGTLSYEQYF
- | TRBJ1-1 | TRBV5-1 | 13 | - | TGCGCCAGCAGCTCAGGGTTCGCCACTGAAGCTTTCTTT | CASSSGFATEAFF
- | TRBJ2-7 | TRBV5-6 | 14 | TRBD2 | TGTGCCAGCAGCTTGGGCGGGAGGGCCATCGAGCAGTACTTC | CASSLGGRAIEQYF
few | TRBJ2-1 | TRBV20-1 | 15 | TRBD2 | TGCAGTGCTAGAGAGCCGGGACTAGCGGACAATGAGCAGTTCTTC | CSAREPGLADNEQFF
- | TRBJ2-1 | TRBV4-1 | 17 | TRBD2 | TGCGCCAGCAGCCTCTTAACTAGCGGGAGACGTACGTATGAGCAGTTCTTC | CASSLLTSGRRTYEQFF
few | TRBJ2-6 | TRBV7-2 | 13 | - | TGTGCCAGCAGCTTAACGAGGGGCAACGTCCTGACTTTC | CASSLTRGNVLTF
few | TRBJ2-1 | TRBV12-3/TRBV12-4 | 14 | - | TGTGCCAGCAGTTTTACCGGGAGTAACAATGAGCAGTTCTTC | CASSFTGSNNEQFF
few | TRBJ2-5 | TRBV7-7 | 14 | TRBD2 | TGTGCCAGCTCCCCAGCGGGGGGGTTACTGGCCCAGTACTTC | CASSPAGGLLAQYF
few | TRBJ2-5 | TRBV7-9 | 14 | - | TGTGCCAGCAGCTTACGGTCAGGGGAGGAGACCCAGTACTTC | CASSLRSGEETQYF
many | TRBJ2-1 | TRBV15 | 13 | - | TGTGCCACCAGCAGAGTGGCCGGGACCCGACAGTTCTTC | CATSRVAGTRQFF
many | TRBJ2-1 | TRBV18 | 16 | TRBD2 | TGTGCCAGCTCACCACCGGGACTAGCGGGAGGCGATGAGCAGTTCTTC | CASSPPGLAGGDEQFF
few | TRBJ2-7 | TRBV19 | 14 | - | TGTGCCAGTAGTATACGGGACAATTCCTACGAGCAGTACTTC | CASSIRDNSYEQYF
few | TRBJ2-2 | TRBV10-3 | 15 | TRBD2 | TGTGCCATCACCCAATCCTGGGGGGGCACCGGGGAGCTGTTTTTT | CAITQSWGGTGELFF
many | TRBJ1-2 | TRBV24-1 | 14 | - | TGTGCCACCAGTGATTTGCGGGCCAACTATGGCTACACCTTC | CATSDLRANYGYTF
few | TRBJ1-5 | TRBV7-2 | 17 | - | TGTGCCAGCAGCTTAGGCCCCCCGGGGGCGCGGAATCAGCCCCAGCATTTT | CASSLGPPGARNQPQHF
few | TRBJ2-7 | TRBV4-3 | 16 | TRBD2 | TGCGCCAGCAGCCAAGATACCGGACTAGCGTTCTACGAGCAGTACTTC | CASSQDTGLAFYEQYF
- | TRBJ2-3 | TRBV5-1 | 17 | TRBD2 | TGCGCCAGCAGCTTGGGGTCTAGCGGGGGGATCACAGATACGCAGTATTTT | CASSLGSSGGITDTQYF
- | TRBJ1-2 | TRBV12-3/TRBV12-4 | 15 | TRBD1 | TGTGCCAGCAGTCGCCCCGGGACAGGGTTGGATGGCTACACCTTC | CASSRPGTGLDGYTF
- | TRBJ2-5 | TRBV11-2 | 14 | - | TGTGCCAGCAGCTTATCTACCGATTTGGGAGCCCAGTACTTC | CASSLSTDLGAQYF
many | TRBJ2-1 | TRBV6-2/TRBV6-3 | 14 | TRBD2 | TGTGCCAGCAAACTAGCGGGGGCCTACAATGAGCAGTTCTTC | CASKLAGAYNEQFF
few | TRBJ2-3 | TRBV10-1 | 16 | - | TGCGCCAGCAGTGAGTCGGCTAGTTGGTCGACAGATACGCAGTATTTT | CASSESASWSTDTQYF
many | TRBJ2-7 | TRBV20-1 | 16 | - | TGCAGTGCTAGAGATCTCTTGTCCGAAACCTTCTACGAGCAGTACTTC | CSARDLLSETFYEQYF
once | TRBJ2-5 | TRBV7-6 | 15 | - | TGTGCCAGCAGCCTCTTGGGGGCGATCCAAGAGACCCAGTACTTC | CASSLLGAIQETQYF
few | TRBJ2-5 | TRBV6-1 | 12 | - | TGTGCCAGCCGAGACACTCACAGGTCCCAGTACTTC | CASRDTHRSQYF
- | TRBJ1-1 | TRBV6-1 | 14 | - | TGTGCCAGCAGTGATAGTAGCCTGGGAACTGAAGCTTTCTTT | CASSDSSLGTEAFF
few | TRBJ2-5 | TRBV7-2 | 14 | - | TGTGCCAGCAGCTTAATGCCAGTACAAGAGACCCAGTACTTC | CASSLMPVQETQYF
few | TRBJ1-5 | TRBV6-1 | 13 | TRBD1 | TGTGCCAGCGCGACAGGGAGGATAGAGCCCCAGCATTTT | CASATGRIEPQHF
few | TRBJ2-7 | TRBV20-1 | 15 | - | TGCAGTGCTAGAGGGGCCCCCAGCGACACCTACGAGCAGTACTTC | CSARGAPSDTYEQYF
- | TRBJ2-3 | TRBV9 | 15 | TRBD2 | TGTGCCAGCCGCGTAGCGGGGGCCTCAGCAGATACGCAGTATTTT | CASRVAGASADTQYF
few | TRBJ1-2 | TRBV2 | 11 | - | TGTGCCAGCAGTGAAGTTCATGGCTACACCTTC | CASSEVHGYTF
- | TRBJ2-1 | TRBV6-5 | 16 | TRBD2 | TGTGCCAGCAGTTACTCGGGGACTAGCGGGAGTAATGAGCAGTTCTTC | CASSYSGTSGSNEQFF
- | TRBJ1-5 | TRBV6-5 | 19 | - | TGTGCCAGCAGTTATTCAGGGGAGGTCGCGGGGCTGTGGAATCAGCCCCAGCATTTT | CASSYSGEVAGLWNQPQHF
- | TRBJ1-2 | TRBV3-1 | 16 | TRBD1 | TGTGCCAGCAGCCAAACAGGGGGTCGAGCTAACTATGGCTACACCTTC | CASSQTGGRANYGYTF
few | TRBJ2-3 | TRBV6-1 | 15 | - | TGTGCCAGCAGTAGTCAGCCAACGAGAACAGATACGCAGTATTTT | CASSSQPTRTDTQYF
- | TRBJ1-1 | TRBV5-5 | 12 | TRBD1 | TGTGCCAGCAGCCCAGGACAGGGAGTGGCTTTCTTT | CASSPGQGVAFF
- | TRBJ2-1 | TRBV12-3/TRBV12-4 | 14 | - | TGTGCCAGCAGTTTTGCCACAGGGGAGGTTGAGCAGTTCTTC | CASSFATGEVEQFF
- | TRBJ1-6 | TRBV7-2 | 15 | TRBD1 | TGTGCCAGCAGCATCACAGGGGTGGAAAATTCACCCCTCCACTTT | CASSITGVENSPLHF